This is a list of T cell receptor beta chains from one sample in a study of human T cells and chemical hapten exposure. TCRdb recomputed calls from the RACE reads with MiXCR, one row per CDR3 protein. This sample has roughly 50,000 distinct CDR3 sequences, with 9% to 10% found just once. Sample: whole blood, taken in connection with sensitization to the hapten diphenylcyclopropenone (DPC). The receptors were sampled from a woman in her thirties or forties with alopecia areata. Some clones in this sample may be carry-over from other donors' samples. Both conserved end residues are part of each CDR3. The D gene is left open where the match is weak. Some rows have no size entry. The others give once, few or many, or a class for an expanded clone.

clone size	J gene	V gene	D gene	CDR3 protein	CDR3 DNA
few	TRBJ1-1	TRBV5-1	NA	CASSLKAARDAEAFF	TGCGCCAGCAGCTTGAAAGCGGCAAGGGACGCTGAAGCTTTCTTT
many	TRBJ1-5	TRBV19	TRBD1	CASSIDGTGGNQPQHF	TGTGCCAGTAGTATAGATGGAACAGGGGGCAATCAGCCCCAGCATTTT
few	TRBJ1-5	TRBV4-1	NA	CASSHTPQQLVNQPQHF	TGCGCCAGCAGCCACACTCCCCAGCAGTTGGTCAATCAGCCCCAGCATTTT
few	TRBJ2-7	TRBV7-7	NA	CASSFTPGGEQYF	TGTGCCAGCAGCTTCACGCCCGGAGGCGAGCAGTACTTC
few	TRBJ1-3	TRBV11-3	NA	CASSSRTDSGNTIYF	TGTGCCAGCAGCTCAAGGACGGACTCTGGAAACACCATATATTTT
NA	TRBJ2-2	TRBV4-1	TRBD1	CASSLLQGSGELFF	TGCGCCAGCAGCCTACTACAGGGGTCCGGGGAGCTGTTTTTT
once	TRBJ2-3	TRBV12-3/TRBV12-4	TRBD2	CASGLWTRIELADTQYF	TGTGCCAGCGGTTTATGGACTAGGATTGAGTTGGCAGATACGCAGTATTTT
few	TRBJ2-2	TRBV7-2	NA	CASSPDLVAGELFF	TGTGCCAGCAGCCCTGATCTAGTCGCCGGGGAGCTGTTTTTT
NA	TRBJ2-5	TRBV29-1	NA	CSATGETQYF	TGCAGCGCCACAGGGGAGACCCAGTACTTC
few	TRBJ1-1	TRBV18	NA	CASREDTEAFF	TGTGCCAGCAGAGAAGATACTGAAGCTTTCTTT
NA	TRBJ2-3	TRBV29-1	NA	CSVEGTDTQYF	TGCAGCGTTGAGGGTACAGATACGCAGTATTTT
few	TRBJ2-1	TRBV12-3/TRBV12-4	NA	CASTLWRQGYNEQFF	TGTGCCAGCACCCTGTGGAGGCAGGGGTACAATGAGCAGTTCTTC
NA	TRBJ2-2	TRBV3-1	TRBD1	CASSPLDRGTAGELFF	TGTGCCAGCAGCCCCTTAGACAGGGGAACGGCCGGGGAGCTGTTTTTT
few	TRBJ1-5	TRBV12-3/TRBV12-4	NA	CASSFGDSYSNQPQHF	TGTGCCAGCAGTTTCGGGGACTCTTATAGCAATCAGCCCCAGCATTTT
many	TRBJ1-6	TRBV15	NA	CATSRVGGANSPLHF	TGTGCCACCAGCAGAGTTGGGGGGGCAAATTCACCCCTCCACTTT
few	TRBJ2-5	TRBV7-7	NA	CASSSRVRETQYF	TGTGCCAGCAGCTCCCGAGTCCGGGAGACCCAGTACTTC
many	TRBJ1-1	TRBV29-1	TRBD1	CSYDRGPNTEAFF	TGCAGCTACGACAGGGGGCCGAACACTGAAGCTTTCTTT
NA	TRBJ2-1	TRBV7-3	NA	CASSLNLNEQFF	TGTGCCAGCAGCTTGAATCTTAATGAGCAGTTCTTC
many	TRBJ2-7	TRBV29-1	TRBD1	CSASIRGGRDEQYF	TGCAGCGCCAGCATCCGAGGGGGCCGCGACGAGCAGTACTTC
many	TRBJ2-2	TRBV7-3	NA	CASSATDLGGLRELFF	TGTGCCAGCAGCGCCACTGACCTTGGGGGGCTGCGGGAGCTGTTTTTT
few	TRBJ2-5	TRBV5-1	TRBD2	CASSLTSGGTHQETQYF	TGCGCCAGCAGCTTGACTAGCGGGGGAACCCACCAAGAGACCCAGTACTTC
NA	TRBJ1-3	TRBV28	NA	CASSSSGWRGNTIYF	TGTGCCAGCAGTTCCTCAGGGTGGCGTGGAAACACCATATATTTT
few	TRBJ1-1	TRBV30	NA	CAWSTGLGTEAFF	TGTGCCTGGAGTACAGGGCTGGGCACTGAAGCTTTCTTT
many	TRBJ1-1	TRBV18	TRBD1	CASSPWTGGDTEAFF	TGTGCCAGCTCACCCTGGACAGGGGGGGACACTGAAGCTTTCTTT
many	TRBJ2-2	TRBV7-2	NA	CASSLFRTARRGTGELFF	TGTGCCAGCAGCTTATTTAGGACGGCCCGCCGAGGCACCGGGGAGCTGTTTTTT
many	TRBJ2-7	TRBV21-1	NA	CASSKADWDNTYEQYF	TGTGCCAGCAGCAAAGCCGATTGGGACAATACCTACGAGCAGTACTTC
NA	TRBJ1-4	TRBV5-4	TRBD1	CASSFDRGDEKLFF	TGTGCCAGCAGCTTCGACAGGGGAGACGAAAAACTGTTTTTT
once	TRBJ2-7	TRBV4-1	NA	CASSQVLAPSSYDQYF	TGCGCCAGCAGCCAAGTCCTTGCGCCTAGCTCCTACGATCAGTACTTC
few	TRBJ2-1	TRBV10-1	TRBD1	CASLPTGGRYNEQFF	TGCGCCAGCTTACCCACAGGGGGTCGATACAATGAGCAGTTCTTC
NA	TRBJ1-6	TRBV4-1	NA	CASSQDRSFSPLHF	TGCGCCAGCAGCCAAGATAGGAGCTTTTCGCCCCTCCACTTT
few	TRBJ2-7	TRBV9	NA	CASSVGRGRHEQYF	TGTGCCAGCAGCGTAGGAAGAGGGCGCCACGAGCAGTACTTC
NA	TRBJ1-4	TRBV5-4	NA	CASSYPGATNEKLFF	TGTGCCAGCAGCTACCCAGGGGCAACTAATGAAAAACTGTTTTTT
many	TRBJ1-6	TRBV30	NA	CAWSGALLDSPLHF	TGTGCCTGGAGCGGGGCCCTCCTGGATTCACCCCTCCACTTT
NA	TRBJ1-6	TRBV7-2	NA	CASSGRVNSPLHF	TGTGCCAGCAGCGGTAGGGTAAATTCACCCCTCCACTTT
NA	TRBJ2-7	TRBV6-2/TRBV6-3	NA	CASSVTSSYEQYF	TGTGCCAGCAGTGTAACAAGCTCCTACGAGCAGTACTTC
NA	TRBJ1-1	TRBV30	NA	CAWSVGAVKDTEAFF	TGTGCCTGGAGTGTGGGAGCAGTCAAGGACACTGAAGCTTTCTTT
NA	TRBJ1-2	TRBV5-4	TRBD1	CAGTRDRDIYGYTF	TGTGCCGGAACCCGGGACAGGGATATCTATGGCTACACCTTC
NA	TRBJ1-1	TRBV7-2	NA	CASSLEIGRGLNTEAFF	TGTGCCAGCAGCTTAGAGATCGGGCGGGGCTTGAACACTGAAGCTTTCTTT